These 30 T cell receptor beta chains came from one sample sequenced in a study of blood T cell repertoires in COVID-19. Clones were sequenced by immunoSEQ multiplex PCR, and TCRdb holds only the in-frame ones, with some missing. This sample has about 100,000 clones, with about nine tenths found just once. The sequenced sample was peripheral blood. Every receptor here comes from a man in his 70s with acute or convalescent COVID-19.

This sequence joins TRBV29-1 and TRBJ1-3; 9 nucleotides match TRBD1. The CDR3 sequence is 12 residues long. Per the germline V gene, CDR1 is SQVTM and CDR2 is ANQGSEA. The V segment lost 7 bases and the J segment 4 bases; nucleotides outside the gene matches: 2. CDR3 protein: CSAGQGGNTIYF. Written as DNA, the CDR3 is TGCAGCGCTGGACAGGGGGGAAACACCATATATTTT. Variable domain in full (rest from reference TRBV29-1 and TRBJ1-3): SAVISQKPSRDICQRGTSLTIQCQVDSQVTMMFWYRQQPGQSLTLIATANQGSEATYESGFVIDKFPISRPNLTFSTLTVSNMSPEDSSIYLCSAGQGGNTIYFGEGSWLTVV.

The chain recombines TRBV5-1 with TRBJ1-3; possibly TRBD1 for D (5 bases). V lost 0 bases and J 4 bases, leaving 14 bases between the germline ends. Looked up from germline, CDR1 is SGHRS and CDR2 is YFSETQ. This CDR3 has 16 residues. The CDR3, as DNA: TGCGCCAGCAGCTTGGGTTCAGGGATTAGAGGAAACACCATATATTTT. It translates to CASSLGSGIRGNTIYF.

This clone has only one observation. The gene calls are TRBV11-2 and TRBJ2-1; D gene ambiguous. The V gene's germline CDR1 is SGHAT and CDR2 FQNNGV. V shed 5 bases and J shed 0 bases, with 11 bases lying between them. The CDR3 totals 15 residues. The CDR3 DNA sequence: TGTGCCAGCAGCAAATCTACGAGCTCCTACAATGAGCAGTTCTTC. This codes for CASSKSTSSYNEQFF.

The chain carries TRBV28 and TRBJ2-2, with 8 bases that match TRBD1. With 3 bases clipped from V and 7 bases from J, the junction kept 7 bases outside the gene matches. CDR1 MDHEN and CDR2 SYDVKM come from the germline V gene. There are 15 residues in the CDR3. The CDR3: CASSLGSGGIGELFF. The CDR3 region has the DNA TGTGCCAGCAGTTTGGGGTCAGGGGGCATCGGGGAGCTGTTTTTT.

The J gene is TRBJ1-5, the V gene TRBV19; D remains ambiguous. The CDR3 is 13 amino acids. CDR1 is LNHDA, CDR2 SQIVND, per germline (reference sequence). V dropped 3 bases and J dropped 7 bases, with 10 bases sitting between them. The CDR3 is CASSIVRAQPQHF. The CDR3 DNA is TGTGCCAGTAGTATTGTGAGGGCACAGCCCCAGCATTTT.

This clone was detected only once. The DNA of the CDR3 is TGCGCCAGCAGCCAAGACCCCCTAGCCGTCGGTGGGAATGAGCAGTTCTTC. Translating it yields CASSQDPLAVGGNEQFF. The chain carries TRBV4-1 and TRBJ2-1, with D maybe TRBD2 (5 bases). With 0 bases removed from V and 7 bases from J, the gap between germline ends came to 19 bases. This CDR3 contains 17 residues. In germline, CDR1 is MGHRA, CDR2 YSYEKL.

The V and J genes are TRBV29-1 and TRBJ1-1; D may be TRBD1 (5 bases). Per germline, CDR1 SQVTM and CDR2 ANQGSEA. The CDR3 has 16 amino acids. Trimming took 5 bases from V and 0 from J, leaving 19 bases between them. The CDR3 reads CSVLPGGGKLNTEAFF. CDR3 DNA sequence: TGCAGCGTTCTACCCGGTGGGGGGAAACTGAACACTGAAGCTTTCTTT.

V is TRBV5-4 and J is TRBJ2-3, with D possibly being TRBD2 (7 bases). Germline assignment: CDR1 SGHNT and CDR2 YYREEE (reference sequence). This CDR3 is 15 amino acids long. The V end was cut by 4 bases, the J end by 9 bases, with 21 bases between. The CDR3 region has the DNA TGTGCCAGCAGCCCGGGGGGCGGACTAGTCATCACGCAGTATTTT. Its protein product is CASSPGGGLVITQYF.

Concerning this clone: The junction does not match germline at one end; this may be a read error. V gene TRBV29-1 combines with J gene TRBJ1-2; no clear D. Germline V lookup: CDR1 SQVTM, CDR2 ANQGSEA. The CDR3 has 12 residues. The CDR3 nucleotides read TGCAGAGTTGGGGAGAACGCCTATGGCTACACCTTC. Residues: CRVGENAYGYTF.

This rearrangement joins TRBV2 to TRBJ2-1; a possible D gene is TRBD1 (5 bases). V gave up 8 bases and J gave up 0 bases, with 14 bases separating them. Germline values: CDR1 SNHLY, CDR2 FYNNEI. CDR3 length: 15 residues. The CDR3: CASQGPINSYNEQFF. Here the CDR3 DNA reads TGTGCCAGCCAGGGTCCAATAAACTCCTACAATGAGCAGTTCTTC.

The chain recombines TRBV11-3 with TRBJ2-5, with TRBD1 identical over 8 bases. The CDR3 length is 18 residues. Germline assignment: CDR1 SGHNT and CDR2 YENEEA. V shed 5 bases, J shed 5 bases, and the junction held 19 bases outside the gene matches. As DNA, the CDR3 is TGTGCCAGCAGCACCAAAGGTGCGGGCAGGGGGCGCGGGGAGACCCAGTACTTC. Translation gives CASSTKGAGRGRGETQYF.

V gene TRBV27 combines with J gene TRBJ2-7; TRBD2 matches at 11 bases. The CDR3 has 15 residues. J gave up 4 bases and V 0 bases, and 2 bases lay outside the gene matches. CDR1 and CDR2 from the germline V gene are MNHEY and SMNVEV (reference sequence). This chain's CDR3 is CASSLSASGRYEQYF. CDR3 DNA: TGTGCCAGCAGTTTATCGGCTAGCGGGAGGTACGAGCAGTACTTC.

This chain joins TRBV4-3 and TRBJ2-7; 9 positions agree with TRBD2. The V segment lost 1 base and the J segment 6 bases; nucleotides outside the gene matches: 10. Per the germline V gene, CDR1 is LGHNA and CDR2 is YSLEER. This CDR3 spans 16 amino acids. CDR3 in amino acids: CASSQGLAAVAGEQYF. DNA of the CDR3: TGCGCCAGCAGCCAAGGACTAGCGGCTGTTGCGGGCGAGCAGTACTTC.

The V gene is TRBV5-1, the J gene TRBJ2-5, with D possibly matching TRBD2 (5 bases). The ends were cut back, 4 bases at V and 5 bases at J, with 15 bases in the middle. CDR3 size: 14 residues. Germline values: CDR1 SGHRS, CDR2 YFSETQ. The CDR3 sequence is CASSVTLREETQYF. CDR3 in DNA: TGCGCCAGCAGCGTGACCCTAAGGGAGGAGACCCAGTACTTC.

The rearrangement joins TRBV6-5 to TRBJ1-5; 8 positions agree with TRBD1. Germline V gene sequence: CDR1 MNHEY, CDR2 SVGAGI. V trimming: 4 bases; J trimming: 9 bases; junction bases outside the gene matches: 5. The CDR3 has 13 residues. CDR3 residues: CASSSNRGRPQHF. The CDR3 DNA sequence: TGTGCCAGCAGTTCTAACAGGGGGAGGCCCCAGCATTTT.

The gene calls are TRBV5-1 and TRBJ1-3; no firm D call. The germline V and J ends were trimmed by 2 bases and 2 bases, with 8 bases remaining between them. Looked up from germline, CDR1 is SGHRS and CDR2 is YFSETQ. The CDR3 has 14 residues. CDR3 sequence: CASSLGGPGNTIYF. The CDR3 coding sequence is TGCGCCAGCAGCTTAGGAGGACCTGGAAACACCATATATTTT.

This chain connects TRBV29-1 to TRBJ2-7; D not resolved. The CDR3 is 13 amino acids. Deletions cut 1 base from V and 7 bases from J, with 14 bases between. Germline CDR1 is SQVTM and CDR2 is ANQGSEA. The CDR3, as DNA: TGCAGCGTTGAAGTCTCAGAGCGAGGTGAGCAGTACTTC. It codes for CSVEVSERGEQYF.

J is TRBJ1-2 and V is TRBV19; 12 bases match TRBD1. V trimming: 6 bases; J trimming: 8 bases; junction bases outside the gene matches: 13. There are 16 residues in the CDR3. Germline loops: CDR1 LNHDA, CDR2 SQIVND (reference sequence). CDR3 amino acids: CASSPSGTGGEGGYTF. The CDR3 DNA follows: TGTGCCAGTAGCCCATCCGGGACAGGGGGCGAGGGGGGCTACACCTTC.

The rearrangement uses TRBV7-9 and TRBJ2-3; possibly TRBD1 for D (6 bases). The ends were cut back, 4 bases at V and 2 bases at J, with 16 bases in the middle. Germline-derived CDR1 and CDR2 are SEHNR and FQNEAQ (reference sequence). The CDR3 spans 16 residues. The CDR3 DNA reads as TGTGCCAGCAGCTCCAAAGGACAGCTTACCACAGATACGCAGTATTTT. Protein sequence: CASSSKGQLTTDTQYF.

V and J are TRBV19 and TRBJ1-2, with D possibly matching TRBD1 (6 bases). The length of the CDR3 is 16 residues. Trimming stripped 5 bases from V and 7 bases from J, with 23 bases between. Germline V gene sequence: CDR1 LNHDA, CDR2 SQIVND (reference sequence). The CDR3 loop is CASSPDRIQGERGYTF. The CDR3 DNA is TGTGCCAGTAGTCCCGATCGAATACAGGGCGAACGTGGCTACACCTTC.

The CDR3 DNA reads TGCGCCAGCAGTCAATCGTGGGCCCAAGCTTTCTTT. Residues: CASSQSWAQAFF. The gene calls are TRBV23-1 and TRBJ1-1; D is unclear. TRBV23-1 falls under the ORF class, with uncertain function. CDR3 length: 12 amino acids. Trimming pared 0 bases from V and 9 bases from J, leaving 8 bases between.

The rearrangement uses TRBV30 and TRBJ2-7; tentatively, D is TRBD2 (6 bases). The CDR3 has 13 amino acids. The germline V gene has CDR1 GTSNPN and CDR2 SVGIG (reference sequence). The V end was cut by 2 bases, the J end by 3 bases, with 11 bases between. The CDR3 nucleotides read TGTGCCTGGAGTCGGCAGGGAGGCTACGAGCAGTACTTC. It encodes CAWSRQGGYEQYF.

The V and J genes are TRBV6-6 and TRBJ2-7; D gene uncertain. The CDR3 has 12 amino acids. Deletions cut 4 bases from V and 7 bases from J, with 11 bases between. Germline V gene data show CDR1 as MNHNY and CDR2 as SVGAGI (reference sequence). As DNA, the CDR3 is TGTGCCAGCAGTTCCTACTCCGTGGAGCAGTACTTC. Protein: CASSSYSVEQYF.

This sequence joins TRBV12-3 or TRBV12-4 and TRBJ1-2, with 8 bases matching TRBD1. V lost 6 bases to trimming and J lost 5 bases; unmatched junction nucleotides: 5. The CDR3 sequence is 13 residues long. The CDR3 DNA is TGTGCCAGCAGCGGCAGGGGGCTGTATGGCTACACCTTC. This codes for CASSGRGLYGYTF.

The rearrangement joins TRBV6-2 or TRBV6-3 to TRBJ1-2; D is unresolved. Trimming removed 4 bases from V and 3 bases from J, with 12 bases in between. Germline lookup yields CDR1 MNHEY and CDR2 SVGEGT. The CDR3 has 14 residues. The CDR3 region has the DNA TGTGCCAGCAGTTTCGGCCGCGGAGACTATGGCTACACCTTC. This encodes CASSFGRGDYGYTF.

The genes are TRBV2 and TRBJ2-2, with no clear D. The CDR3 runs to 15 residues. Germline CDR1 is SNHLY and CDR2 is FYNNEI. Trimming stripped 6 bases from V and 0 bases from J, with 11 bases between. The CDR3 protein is CASSKLVTNTGELFF. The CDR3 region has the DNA TGTGCCAGCAGCAAACTCGTAACGAACACCGGGGAGCTGTTTTTT.

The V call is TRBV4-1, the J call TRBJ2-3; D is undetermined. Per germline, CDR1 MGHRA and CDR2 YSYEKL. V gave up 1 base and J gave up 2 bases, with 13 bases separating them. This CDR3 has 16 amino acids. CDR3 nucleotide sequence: TGCGCCAGCAGCCAAGTAGATGGGCCTCTCACAGATACGCAGTATTTT. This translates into CASSQVDGPLTDTQYF.

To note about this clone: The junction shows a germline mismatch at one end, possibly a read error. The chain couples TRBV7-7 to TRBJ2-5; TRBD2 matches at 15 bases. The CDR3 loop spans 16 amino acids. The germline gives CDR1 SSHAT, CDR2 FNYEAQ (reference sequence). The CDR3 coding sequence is TGTGCTAGCAGCCCGGGACTAGCGGGGGGACGCGAGACCCAGTACTTC. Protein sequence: CASSPGLAGGRETQYF.

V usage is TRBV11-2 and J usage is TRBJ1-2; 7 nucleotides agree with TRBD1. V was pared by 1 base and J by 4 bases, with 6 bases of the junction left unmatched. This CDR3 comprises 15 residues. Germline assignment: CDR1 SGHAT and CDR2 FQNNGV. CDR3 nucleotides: TGTGCCAGCAGCTTAGCCCCGGGACAGATCTATGGCTACACCTTC. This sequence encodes CASSLAPGQIYGYTF.

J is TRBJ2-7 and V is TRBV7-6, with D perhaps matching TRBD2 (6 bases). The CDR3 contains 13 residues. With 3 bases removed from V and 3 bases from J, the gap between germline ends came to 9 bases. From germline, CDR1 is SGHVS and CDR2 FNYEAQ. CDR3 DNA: TGTGCCAGCAGCTTGGCGGGGAACTACGAGCAGTACTTC. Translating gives CASSLAGNYEQYF.